The 13 T cell receptor beta chains below all came from one sample that was sequenced in a study of T cell responses to AZD1222 COVID-19 vaccine. Profiled with immunoSEQ multiplex PCR; TCRdb holds only in-frame clones, not every one. This table has about 170,000 clones, roughly nine tenths appearing once. Sample: peripheral blood, taken on day 0 of AZD1222 vaccination. These receptors were taken from an adult in good health.

This sequence joins TRBV6-1 and TRBJ1-6; TRBD1 is a possible D gene (5 bases). Germline values: CDR1 MNHNS, CDR2 SASEGT. The CDR3 runs to 21 residues. With 2 bases removed from V and 0 bases from J, the gap between germline ends came to 23 bases. CDR3 sequence (DNA): TGTGCCAGCAGTGAAATAACTGAAGGGACTGTTGTTAGCTCCTATAATTCACCCCTCCACTTT. It codes for CASSEITEGTVVSSYNSPLHF.

V usage is TRBV2 and J usage is TRBJ1-3; D call uncertain. Trimming took off 3 bases at V and 3 bases at J, with 3 bases between the two ends. The CDR3 has 12 amino acids. Germline V CDR1 and CDR2: SNHLY, FYNNEI. Here the CDR3 reads CASSDNGNTIYF. The CDR3 DNA follows: TGTGCCAGCAGTGACAATGGAAACACCATATATTTT.

The genes are TRBV5-4 and TRBJ1-1; D is unresolved. The V gene lost 2 bases and the J gene lost 5 bases, with 10 bases spanning the gap. The CDR3 extends over 13 amino acids. Germline V gene lookup returns CDR1 SGHNT and CDR2 YYREEE (reference sequence). The CDR3 here is CASSFRVGTEAFF. CDR3 DNA sequence: TGTGCCAGCAGCTTCCGTGTAGGGACTGAAGCTTTCTTT.

The V gene is TRBV19, the J gene TRBJ1-5, with a possible D match to TRBD1 (6 bases). V gave up 11 bases and J gave up 3 bases, with 14 bases separating them. The CDR3 has 13 amino acids. Germline values: CDR1 LNHDA, CDR2 SQIVND (reference sequence). As DNA, the CDR3 is TGTGCCGCGCAGGACAGCTCCAATCAGCCCCAGCATTTT. It yields the protein CAAQDSSNQPQHF.

V is TRBV2 and J is TRBJ1-1, with TRBD1 identical over 7 bases. The CDR3 length is 13 residues. Losses at the gene ends were 5 bases for V and 5 bases for J; bases not matched to a gene: 5. Germline CDR1 SNHLY, CDR2 FYNNEI. The CDR3 spells CASSTGAGTEAFF. CDR3 DNA sequence: TGTGCCAGCAGTACAGGGGCGGGAACTGAAGCTTTCTTT.

The chain combines TRBV18 with TRBJ1-5; the D gene is possibly TRBD1 (5 bases). V gave up 6 bases and J gave up 6 bases, with 18 bases separating them. Per the germline V gene, CDR1 is KGHSH and CDR2 is LQKENI. The CDR3 loop spans 15 amino acids. The CDR3 nucleotides read TGTGCCAGCTCGGAGGGGACGCAAGCTGTTCAGCCCCAGCATTTT. Its protein product is CASSEGTQAVQPQHF.

This clone was seen once. The rearrangement joins TRBV29-1 to TRBJ1-5; unclear D gene. V lost 6 bases to trimming and J lost 5 bases, with 11 bases between them. The CDR3 consists of 12 residues. Germline V lookup: CDR1 SQVTM, CDR2 ANQGSEA. The chain's CDR3 is CSVERGYQPQHF. DNA of the CDR3: TGCAGCGTCGAACGTGGGTATCAGCCCCAGCATTTT.

The rearrangement uses TRBV19 and TRBJ1-4; 7 bases are shared with TRBD1. This CDR3 is built from 14 residues. V gave up 4 bases and J gave up 5 bases; unmatched junction bases: 4. Germline V gives CDR1 LNHDA, CDR2 SQIVND (reference sequence). The CDR3 coding sequence is TGTGCCAGTAGTAAGACAGGGCGGAATGAAAAACTGTTTTTT. Residues: CASSKTGRNEKLFF.

This chain connects TRBV7-8 to TRBJ2-2; 9 bases are a match to TRBD1. This CDR3 has 15 residues. V shed 7 bases, J shed 2 bases, and the junction held 5 bases outside the gene matches. Per germline, CDR1 SGHVS and CDR2 FQNEAQ. CDR3 in amino acids: CASIPGQGNTGELFF. The CDR3 DNA is TGTGCCAGCATTCCGGGACAGGGAAACACCGGGGAGCTGTTTTTT.

The chain is built from TRBV25-1 and TRBJ1-5, with a tentative D call TRBD1 (5 bases). Germline CDR1 is MGHDK and CDR2 is SYGVNS. V was shortened by 5 bases and J by 4 bases, with 21 bases between the two germline ends. The CDR3 has 17 amino acids. CDR3: CASSPNPARGRNQPQHF. Written as DNA, the CDR3 is TGTGCCAGCAGTCCAAACCCTGCGCGGGGCCGAAATCAGCCCCAGCATTTT.

CDR3 sequence: CASSPDSRGLAFF. The CDR3 nucleotides are TGCGCCAGCAGCCCGGACTCGAGGGGGCTGGCTTTCTTT. The V call is TRBV10-2, the J call TRBJ1-1; 7 bases align to TRBD1. V lost 6 bases, J lost 11 bases, and 12 bases stayed unmatched. Looked up from germline, CDR1 is WSHSY and CDR2 is SAAADI. The CDR3 runs 13 residues.

The chain couples TRBV27 to TRBJ2-5, with unresolved D. V gave up 4 bases and J gave up 4 bases, with 7 bases separating them. Germline V gene data show CDR1 as MNHEY and CDR2 as SMNVEV (reference sequence). The CDR3 extends over 12 amino acids. The CDR3 protein is CASSSPRETQYF. As DNA, the CDR3 is TGTGCCAGCAGTTCGCCCCGAGAGACCCAGTACTTC.

J is TRBJ1-1 and V is TRBV28; 7 nucleotides agree with TRBD1. The CDR3 totals 11 residues. V dropped 7 bases and J dropped 11; count of bases not matched to a gene: 7. Germline V gives CDR1 MDHEN, CDR2 SYDVKM. The CDR3 loop is CASISSGGAFF. The CDR3 DNA follows: TGTGCCAGCATCTCGTCAGGGGGGGCTTTCTTT.